This T cell receptor (beta chain) is from a study of CD8+ T cells in alopecia areata. Across the study: The graft donors were approximately 6-12-month-old C3H/HeJ mice with spontaneous alopecia, and their skin went to 7-10-week-old female C3H/HeJ mice.

Details on this clone: Its matching antigen is unknown. Germline and genes: mouse. The CDR3 extends 4 residues past the end of the read, so its final part is completed from the germline J gene.

CDR3 size: 14 residues. The V end was cut by 6 bases, the J end by 3 bases, with 11 bases between. In germline, CDR1 is MNHDT, CDR2 YYDKIL. cDNA prepared by RNA extraction and subsequent reverse transcription served as the template for sequencing. Sequencing used immunoSEQ multiplex PCR; TCRdb keeps in-frame clones, though not all of them. The sample lists about 110,000 clones, none appearing once, the ten largest making up about 20%. Study-level findings and limits: It was lesional scalp, especially alopecia totalis/universalis, that showed higher clonality than normal scalp.

Sequenced sample: lesional skin. This sequence was found in a C3H/HeJ mouse with alopecia areata. The MHC haplotype recorded for the strain is H2-k. This chain links TRBV17 with TRBJ1-4; D might be TRBD1 (6 bases). The CDR3 bases that were read are TGTGCTAGCAGGGAGGGGGGCGCCAACGAA. Amino acid sequence: CASREGGANE. The whole CDR3 sequence reads CASREGGANERLFF.